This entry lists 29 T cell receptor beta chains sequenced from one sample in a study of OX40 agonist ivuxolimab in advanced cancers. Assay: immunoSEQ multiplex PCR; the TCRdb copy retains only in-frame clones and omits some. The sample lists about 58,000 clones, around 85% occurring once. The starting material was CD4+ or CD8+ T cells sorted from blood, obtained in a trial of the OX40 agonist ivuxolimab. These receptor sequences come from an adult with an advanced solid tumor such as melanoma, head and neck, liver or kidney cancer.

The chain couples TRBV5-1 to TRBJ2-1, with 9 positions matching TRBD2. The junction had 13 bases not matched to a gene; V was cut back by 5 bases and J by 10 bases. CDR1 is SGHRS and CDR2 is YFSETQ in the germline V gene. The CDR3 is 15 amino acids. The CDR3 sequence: CASSPGGSGSWEQFF. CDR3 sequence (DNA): TGCGCCAGCAGTCCCGGGGGTAGCGGGAGTTGGGAGCAGTTCTTC.

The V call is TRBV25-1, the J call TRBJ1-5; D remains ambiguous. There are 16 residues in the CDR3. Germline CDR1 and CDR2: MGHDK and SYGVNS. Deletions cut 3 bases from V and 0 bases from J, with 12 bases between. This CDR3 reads CASSEGGIHSNQPQHF. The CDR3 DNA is TGTGCCAGCAGTGAGGGAGGGATCCATAGCAATCAGCCCCAGCATTTT.

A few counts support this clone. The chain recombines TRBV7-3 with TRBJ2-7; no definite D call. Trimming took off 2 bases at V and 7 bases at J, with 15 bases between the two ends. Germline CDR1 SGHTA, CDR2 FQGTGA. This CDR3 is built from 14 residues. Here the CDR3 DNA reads TGTGCCAGCAGCTTAGACACCGTAGTCGGGGAGCAGTACTTC. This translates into CASSLDTVVGEQYF.

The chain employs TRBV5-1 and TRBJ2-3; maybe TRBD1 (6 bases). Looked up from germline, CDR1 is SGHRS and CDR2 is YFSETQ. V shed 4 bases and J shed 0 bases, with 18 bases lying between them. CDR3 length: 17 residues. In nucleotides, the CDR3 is TGCGCCAGCAGCCTTATCGGGCGGACAGTGAGCACAGATACGCAGTATTTT. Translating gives CASSLIGRTVSTDTQYF.

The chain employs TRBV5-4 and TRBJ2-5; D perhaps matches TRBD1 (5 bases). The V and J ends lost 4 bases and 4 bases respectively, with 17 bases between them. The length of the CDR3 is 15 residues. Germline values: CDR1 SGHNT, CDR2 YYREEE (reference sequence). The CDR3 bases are TGTGCCAGCAGCAAAGGGGTGTCTAGTGTAGAGACCCAGTACTTC. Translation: CASSKGVSSVETQYF.

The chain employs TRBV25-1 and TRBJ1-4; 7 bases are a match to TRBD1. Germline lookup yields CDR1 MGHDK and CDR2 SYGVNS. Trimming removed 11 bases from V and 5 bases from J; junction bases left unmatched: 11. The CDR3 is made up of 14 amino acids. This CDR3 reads CARQTGTVNEKLFF. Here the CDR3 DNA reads TGTGCCCGTCAGACCGGGACAGTGAATGAAAAACTGTTTTTT. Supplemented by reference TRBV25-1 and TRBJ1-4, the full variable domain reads EADIYQTPRYLVIGTGKKITLECSQTMGHDKMYWYQQDPGMELHLIHYSYGVNSTEKGDLSSESTVSRIRTEHFPLTLESARPSHTSQYLCARQTGTVNEKLFFGSGTQLSVL.

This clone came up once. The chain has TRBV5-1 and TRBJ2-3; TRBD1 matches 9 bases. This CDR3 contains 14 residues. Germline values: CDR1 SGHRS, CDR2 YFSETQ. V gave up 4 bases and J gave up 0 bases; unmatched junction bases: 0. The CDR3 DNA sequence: TGCGCCAGCAGCGGACAGGGGAGCACAGATACGCAGTATTTT. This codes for CASSGQGSTDTQYF.

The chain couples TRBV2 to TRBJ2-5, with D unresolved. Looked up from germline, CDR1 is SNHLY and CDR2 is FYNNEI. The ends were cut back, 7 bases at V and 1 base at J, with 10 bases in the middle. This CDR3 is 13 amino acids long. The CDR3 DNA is TGTGCCAGCACTAAGAGGAGCCAAGAGACCCAGTACTTC. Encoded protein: CASTKRSQETQYF.

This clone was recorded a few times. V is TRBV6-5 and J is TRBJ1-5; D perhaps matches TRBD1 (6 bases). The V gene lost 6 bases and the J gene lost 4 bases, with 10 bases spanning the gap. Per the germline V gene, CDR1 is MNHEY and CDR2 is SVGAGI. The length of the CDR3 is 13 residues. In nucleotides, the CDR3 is TGTGCCAGCAGATCCGACAGGAATCAGCCCCAGCATTTT. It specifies CASRSDRNQPQHF.

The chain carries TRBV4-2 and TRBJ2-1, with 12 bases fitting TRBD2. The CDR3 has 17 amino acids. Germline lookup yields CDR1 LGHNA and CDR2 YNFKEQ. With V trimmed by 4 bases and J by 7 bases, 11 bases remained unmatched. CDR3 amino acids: CASSPNILAGGRNEQFF. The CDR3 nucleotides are TGTGCCAGCAGCCCTAATATCCTAGCGGGAGGGCGGAATGAGCAGTTCTTC.

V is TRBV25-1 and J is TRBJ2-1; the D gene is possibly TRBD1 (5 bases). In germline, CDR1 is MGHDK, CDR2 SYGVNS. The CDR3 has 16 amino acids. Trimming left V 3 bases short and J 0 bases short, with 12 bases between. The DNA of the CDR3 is TGTGCCAGCAGTGAGAGGTCAGGGCACTCCTACAATGAGCAGTTCTTC. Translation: CASSERSGHSYNEQFF.

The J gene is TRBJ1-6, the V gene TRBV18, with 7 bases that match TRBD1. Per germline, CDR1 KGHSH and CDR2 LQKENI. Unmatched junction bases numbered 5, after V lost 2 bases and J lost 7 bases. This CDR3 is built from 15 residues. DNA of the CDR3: TGTGCCAGCTCACCAGACAGGGTACGAAATTCACCCCTCCACTTT. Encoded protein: CASSPDRVRNSPLHF. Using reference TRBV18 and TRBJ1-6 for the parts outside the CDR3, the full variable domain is NAGVMQNPRHLVRRRGQEARLRCSPMKGHSHVYWYRQLPEEGLKFMVYLQKENIIDESGMPKERFSAEFPKEGPSILRIQQVVRGDSAAYFCASSPDRVRNSPLHFGNGTRLTVT.

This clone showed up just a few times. CDR3 sequence: CAWSFVSGNTIYF. For the CDR3, the DNA is TGTGCCTGGAGTTTTGTCTCTGGAAACACCATATATTTT. The gene calls are TRBV30 and TRBJ1-3; D ambiguous. Germline-derived CDR1 and CDR2 are GTSNPN and SVGIG (reference sequence). The CDR3 totals 13 residues. V was pared by 2 bases and J by 0 bases, with 5 bases between.

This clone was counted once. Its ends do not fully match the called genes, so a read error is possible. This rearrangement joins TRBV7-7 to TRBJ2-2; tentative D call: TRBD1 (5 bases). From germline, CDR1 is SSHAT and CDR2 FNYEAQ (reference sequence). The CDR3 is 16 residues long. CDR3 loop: CASSLARQMNTGELFF. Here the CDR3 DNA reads TGTGCTAGCAGCTTAGCCCGACAGATGAACACCGGGGAGCTGTTTTTT.

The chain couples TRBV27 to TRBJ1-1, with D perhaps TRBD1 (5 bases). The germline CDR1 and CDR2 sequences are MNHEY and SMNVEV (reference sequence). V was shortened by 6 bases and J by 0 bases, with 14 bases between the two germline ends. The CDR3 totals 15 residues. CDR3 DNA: TGTGCCAGCAGCTTAAGACAGCCCTTGAACACTGAAGCTTTCTTT. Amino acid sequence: CASSLRQPLNTEAFF.

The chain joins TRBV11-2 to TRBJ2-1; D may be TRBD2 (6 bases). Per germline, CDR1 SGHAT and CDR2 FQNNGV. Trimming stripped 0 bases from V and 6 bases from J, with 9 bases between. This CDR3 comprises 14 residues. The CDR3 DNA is TGTGCCAGCAGCTTAGATCGGACTACCAATGAGCAGTTCTTC. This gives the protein CASSLDRTTNEQFF. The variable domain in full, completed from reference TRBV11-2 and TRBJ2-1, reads EAGVAQSPRYKIIEKRQSVAFWCNPISGHATLYWYQQILGQGPKLLIQFQNNGVVDDSQLPKDRFSAERLKGVDSTLKIQPAKLEDSAVYLCASSLDRTTNEQFFGPGTRLTVL.

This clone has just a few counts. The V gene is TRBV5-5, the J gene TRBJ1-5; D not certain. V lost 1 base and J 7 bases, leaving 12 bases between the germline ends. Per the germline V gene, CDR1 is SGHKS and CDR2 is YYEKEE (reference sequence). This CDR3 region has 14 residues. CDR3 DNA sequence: TGTGCCAGCAGCTTGATTTGGGGTGTACAGCCCCAGCATTTT. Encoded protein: CASSLIWGVQPQHF. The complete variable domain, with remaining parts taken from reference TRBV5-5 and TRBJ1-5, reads DAGVTQSPTHLIKTRGQQVTLRCSPISGHKSVSWYQQVLGQGPQFIFQYYEKEERGRGNFPDRFSARQFPNYSSELNVNALLLGDSALYLCASSLIWGVQPQHFGDGTRLSIL.

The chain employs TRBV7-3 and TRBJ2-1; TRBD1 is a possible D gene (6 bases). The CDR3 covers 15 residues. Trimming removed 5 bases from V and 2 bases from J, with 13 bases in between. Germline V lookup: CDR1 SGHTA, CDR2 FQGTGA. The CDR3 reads CASSRRTAAYNEQFF. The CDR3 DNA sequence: TGTGCCAGCAGCCGGCGGACAGCGGCCTACAATGAGCAGTTCTTC.

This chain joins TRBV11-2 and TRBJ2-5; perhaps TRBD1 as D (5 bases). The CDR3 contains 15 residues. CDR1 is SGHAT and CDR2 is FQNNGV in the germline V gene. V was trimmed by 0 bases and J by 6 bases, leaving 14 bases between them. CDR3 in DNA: TGTGCCAGCAGCTTAGAGTTGGGGCCTCAGAAGACCCAGTACTTC. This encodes CASSLELGPQKTQYF.

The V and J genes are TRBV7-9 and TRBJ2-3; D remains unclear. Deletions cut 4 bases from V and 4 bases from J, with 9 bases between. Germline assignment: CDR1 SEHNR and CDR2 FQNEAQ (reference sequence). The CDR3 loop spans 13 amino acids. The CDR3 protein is CASSSRSADTQYF. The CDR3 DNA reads TGTGCCAGCAGCTCTAGATCGGCAGATACGCAGTATTTT.

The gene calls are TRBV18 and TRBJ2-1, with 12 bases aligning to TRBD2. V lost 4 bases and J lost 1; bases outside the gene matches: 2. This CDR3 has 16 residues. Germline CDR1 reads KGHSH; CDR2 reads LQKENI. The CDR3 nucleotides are TGTGCCAGCTCACTTCTAGCGGGAGGGTCCTACAATGAGCAGTTCTTC. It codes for CASSLLAGGSYNEQFF.

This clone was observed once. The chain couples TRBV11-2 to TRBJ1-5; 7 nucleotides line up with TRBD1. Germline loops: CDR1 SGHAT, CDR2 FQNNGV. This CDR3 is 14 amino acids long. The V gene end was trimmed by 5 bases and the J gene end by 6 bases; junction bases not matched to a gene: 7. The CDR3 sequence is CASSPQGVSQPQHF. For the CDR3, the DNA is TGTGCCAGCAGCCCCCAGGGGGTTTCTCAGCCCCAGCATTTT.

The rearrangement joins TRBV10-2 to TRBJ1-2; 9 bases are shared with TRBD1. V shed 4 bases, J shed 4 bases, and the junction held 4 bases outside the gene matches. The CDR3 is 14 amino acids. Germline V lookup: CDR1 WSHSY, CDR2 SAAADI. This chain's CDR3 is CASSGQGVLYGYTF. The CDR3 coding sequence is TGCGCCAGCAGTGGACAGGGGGTCCTCTATGGCTACACCTTC.

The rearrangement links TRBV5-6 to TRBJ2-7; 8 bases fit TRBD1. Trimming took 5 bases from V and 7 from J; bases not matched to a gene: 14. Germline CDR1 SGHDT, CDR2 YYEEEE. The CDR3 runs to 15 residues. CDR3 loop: CASRSRGQGAREQYF. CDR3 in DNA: TGTGCCAGCAGATCACGGGGGCAGGGGGCTCGGGAGCAGTACTTC.

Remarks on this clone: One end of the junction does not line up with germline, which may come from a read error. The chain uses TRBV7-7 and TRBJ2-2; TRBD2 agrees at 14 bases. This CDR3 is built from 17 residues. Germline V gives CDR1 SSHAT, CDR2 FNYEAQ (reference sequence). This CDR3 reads CASSRRGLAGVAGELFF. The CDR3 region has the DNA TGTGCTAGCAGCAGAAGGGGACTAGCGGGAGTAGCCGGGGAGCTGTTTTTT.

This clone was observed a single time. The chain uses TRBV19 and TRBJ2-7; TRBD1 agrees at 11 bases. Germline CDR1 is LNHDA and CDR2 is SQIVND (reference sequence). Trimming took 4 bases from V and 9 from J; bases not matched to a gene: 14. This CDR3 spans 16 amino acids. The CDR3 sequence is CASSRLSGTGGDVQYF. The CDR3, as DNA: TGTGCCAGTAGTAGATTATCCGGGACAGGGGGAGATGTGCAGTACTTC.

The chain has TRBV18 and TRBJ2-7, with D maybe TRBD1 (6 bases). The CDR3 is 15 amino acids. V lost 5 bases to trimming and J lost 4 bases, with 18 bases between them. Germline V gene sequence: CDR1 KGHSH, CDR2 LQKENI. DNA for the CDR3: TGTGCCAGCTCAGAAACAACAGGGCATCTGTACGAGCAGTACTTC. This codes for CASSETTGHLYEQYF.

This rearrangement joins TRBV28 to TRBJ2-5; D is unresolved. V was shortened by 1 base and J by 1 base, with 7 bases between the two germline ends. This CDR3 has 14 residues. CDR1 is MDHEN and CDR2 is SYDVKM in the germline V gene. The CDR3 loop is CASSLSRPQETQYF. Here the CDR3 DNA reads TGTGCCAGCAGTTTATCCCGACCCCAAGAGACCCAGTACTTC.

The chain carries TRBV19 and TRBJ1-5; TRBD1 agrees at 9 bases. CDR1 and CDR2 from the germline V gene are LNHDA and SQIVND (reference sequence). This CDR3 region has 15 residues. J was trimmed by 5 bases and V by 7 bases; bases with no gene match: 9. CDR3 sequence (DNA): TGTGCCAGTAATGGGGGGACAGGGACGGATCAGCCCCAGCATTTT. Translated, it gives CASNGGTGTDQPQHF.